The clone carrying this T cell receptor (beta chain) was seen once. A read error may account for a junction end that differs from germline. Both 60 Vbeta primers and 13 Jbeta primers went into the PCR. TCRdb's copy holds only in-frame clones and misses some; the assay was immunoSEQ multiplex PCR. Among under 80,000 clones listed, approximately 71% were seen once. The data belong to a study of cytomegalovirus exposure and HLA in healthy donors. The CDR3 consists of 15 residues. Per germline, CDR1 MGHDK and CDR2 SYGVNS. The chain recombines TRBV25-1 with TRBJ2-7, with 8 bases identical to TRBD1. The source material was PBMCs. The source of this sequence is a woman between 35 and 50 years old in good health and CMV-seronegative. CDR3 coding DNA: TGTGTCAGCGACCAAGGACAGGGAAAGGCCTACGAGCAGTACTTC. Protein: CVSDQGQGKAYEQYF.